This TCR beta chain was obtained from a study of blood T cell repertoires in COVID-19. Study at large: Sites across the United States, Italy and Spain contributed samples from acute and convalescent COVID-19. The cDNA or gDNA used as material had been derived from T cells, B-cell-depleted T cells, or PBMCs.

CDR3 size: 15 residues. The germline gives CDR1 MGHDK, CDR2 SYGVNS. Trimming took off 2 bases at V and 8 bases at J, with 15 bases between the two ends. In the original processing: Reference gene primers were amplified, and this amplification served to estimate nucleated cell counts. Assay: immunoSEQ multiplex PCR; the TCRdb copy retains only in-frame clones and omits some. V and J calls and clone size are given by that table; D and trimming were obtained from the DNA. The sample includes around 140,000 clones, 81% of them seen just once. The chain joins TRBV25-1 to TRBJ1-4, with D possibly being TRBD1 (5 bases). The sequencing input was peripheral blood. This receptor was taken from a human donor in a cohort sampled during active COVID-19. CDR3 sequence reads: CASSEGGGLAEKLFF. CDR3 in DNA: TGTGCCAGCAGTGAAGGGGGGGGTCTGGCCGAAAAACTGTTTTTT.